Listed below are T cell receptor beta chains from one sample, sequenced in a study of cytomegalovirus exposure and HLA in healthy donors. The protocol was immunoSEQ multiplex PCR, while the TCRdb copy is restricted to in-frame clones and leaves out a portion. In the table there are about 180,000 clones, 77% of which are singletons. Sample: PBMCs. The source is a man between 18 and 29 years old in good health and CMV-seronegative. CDR3s include the opening cysteine and the closing phenylalanine or tryptophan. D genes are given only for firm matches. Size tells how often a clone was seen (once, few, many) or the class of an expanded clone, and some rows leave it out.

clone_size: few
j_call: TRBJ2-2
v_call: TRBV5-3
d_call: .
cdr3_aa: CARSLTNTGELFF
cdr3_nt: TGTGCCAGAAGCTTGACAAACACCGGGGAGCTGTTTTTT

clone_size: .
j_call: TRBJ2-5
v_call: TRBV4-1
d_call: .
cdr3_aa: CASSQDLVQETQYF
cdr3_nt: TGCGCCAGCAGCCAAGATCTCGTACAAGAGACCCAGTACTTC

clone_size: .
j_call: TRBJ2-7
v_call: TRBV27
d_call: .
cdr3_aa: CASSFNRDYEQYF
cdr3_nt: TGTGCCAGCAGTTTTAACAGGGATTACGAGCAGTACTTC

clone_size: .
j_call: TRBJ2-2
v_call: TRBV5-1
d_call: .
cdr3_aa: CASSLVAGPNTGELFF
cdr3_nt: TGCGCCAGCAGCTTGGTCGCGGGACCGAACACCGGGGAGCTGTTTTTT

clone_size: .
j_call: TRBJ2-2
v_call: TRBV15
d_call: .
cdr3_aa: CATSRDRDTNTGELFF
cdr3_nt: TGTGCCACCAGCAGAGACCGGGACACTAACACCGGGGAGCTGTTTTTT

clone_size: .
j_call: TRBJ2-5
v_call: TRBV19
d_call: .
cdr3_aa: CASNQRGGGLGETQYF
cdr3_nt: TGTGCCAGCAACCAGCGTGGGGGGGGGCTAGGGGAGACCCAGTACTTC

clone_size: few
j_call: TRBJ2-1
v_call: TRBV18
d_call: TRBD1
cdr3_aa: CASSPLDRGQNEQFF
cdr3_nt: TGTGCCAGCTCACCTCTGGACAGGGGGCAAAATGAGCAGTTCTTC

clone_size: .
j_call: TRBJ2-7
v_call: TRBV5-1
d_call: TRBD2
cdr3_aa: CASSLTSGSSYEQYF
cdr3_nt: TGCGCCAGCAGCTTGACTAGCGGGAGCTCCTACGAGCAGTACTTC

clone_size: .
j_call: TRBJ2-3
v_call: TRBV6-5
d_call: TRBD1
cdr3_aa: CASRTQGAITDTQYF
cdr3_nt: TGTGCCAGCAGAACCCAGGGGGCTATCACAGATACGCAGTATTTT

clone_size: .
j_call: TRBJ2-5
v_call: TRBV4-2
d_call: TRBD2
cdr3_aa: CASSGTERGGLETQYF
cdr3_nt: TGTGCCAGCAGCGGGACAGAGCGGGGGGGCTTAGAGACCCAGTACTTC

clone_size: .
j_call: TRBJ1-2
v_call: TRBV11-2
d_call: .
cdr3_aa: CASRPLQDSNYGYTF
cdr3_nt: TGTGCCAGCAGGCCATTACAGGATTCTAACTATGGCTACACCTTC

clone_size: .
j_call: TRBJ1-5
v_call: TRBV25-1
d_call: .
cdr3_aa: CAGSEEGVDQPQHF
cdr3_nt: TGTGCCGGCAGTGAAGAGGGGGTGGATCAGCCCCAGCATTTT

clone_size: .
j_call: TRBJ2-1
v_call: TRBV6-5
d_call: .
cdr3_aa: CASSYSGTWRQEQFF
cdr3_nt: TGTGCCAGCAGTTATTCCGGGACATGGCGTCAGGAGCAGTTCTTC

clone_size: .
j_call: TRBJ1-1
v_call: TRBV6-5
d_call: TRBD1
cdr3_aa: CASWDRGGGTEAFF
cdr3_nt: TGTGCCAGCTGGGACAGGGGAGGGGGAACTGAAGCTTTCTTT

clone_size: .
j_call: TRBJ2-2
v_call: TRBV7-9
d_call: .
cdr3_aa: CASSLRVGAGELFF
cdr3_nt: TGTGCCAGCAGCTTACGGGTCGGGGCCGGGGAGCTGTTTTTT

clone_size: .
j_call: TRBJ2-3
v_call: TRBV5-6
d_call: .
cdr3_aa: CASSLWLSSTDTQYF
cdr3_nt: TGTGCCAGCAGCTTGTGGCTTTCAAGCACAGATACGCAGTATTTT

clone_size: .
j_call: TRBJ2-7
v_call: TRBV19
d_call: .
cdr3_aa: CASSMQRGGTYEQYF
cdr3_nt: TGTGCCAGTAGTATGCAGCGTGGCGGCACCTACGAGCAGTACTTC

clone_size: .
j_call: TRBJ2-7
v_call: TRBV6-5
d_call: TRBD1
cdr3_aa: CTSREGDREQYF
cdr3_nt: TGTACCAGCAGGGAAGGGGACAGGGAACAGTACTTC

clone_size: .
j_call: TRBJ2-1
v_call: TRBV6-6
d_call: TRBD2
cdr3_aa: CASSWREIGNEQFF
cdr3_nt: TGTGCCAGCAGCTGGCGGGAGATCGGGAATGAGCAGTTCTTC

clone_size: .
j_call: TRBJ1-2
v_call: TRBV10-3
d_call: TRBD1
cdr3_aa: CAISESGTDGYTF
cdr3_nt: TGTGCCATCAGTGAGTCCGGGACAGATGGCTACACCTTC

clone_size: .
j_call: TRBJ2-5
v_call: TRBV7-9
d_call: .
cdr3_aa: CASSPRVSEETQYF
cdr3_nt: TGTGCCAGCAGCCCTCGTGTTAGCGAGGAGACCCAGTACTTC

clone_size: .
j_call: TRBJ1-2
v_call: TRBV27
d_call: .
cdr3_aa: CASRGSGGYTF
cdr3_nt: TGTGCCAGCAGGGGCTCAGGGGGCTACACCTTC

clone_size: .
j_call: TRBJ2-1
v_call: TRBV30
d_call: TRBD2
cdr3_aa: CASWTSGYNEQFF
cdr3_nt: TGTGCCAGTTGGACTAGCGGTTACAATGAGCAGTTCTTC

clone_size: .
j_call: TRBJ2-4
v_call: TRBV18
d_call: TRBD1
cdr3_aa: CASSPTGERGNIQYF
cdr3_nt: TGTGCCAGCTCACCAACAGGGGAAAGGGGAAACATTCAGTACTTC

clone_size: .
j_call: TRBJ2-3
v_call: TRBV7-9
d_call: TRBD2
cdr3_aa: CASSLGLAGGASTDTQYF
cdr3_nt: TGTGCCAGCAGCTTAGGACTAGCGGGGGGAGCCAGCACAGATACGCAGTATTTT

clone_size: .
j_call: TRBJ2-5
v_call: TRBV7-9
d_call: .
cdr3_aa: CASSSQGRETQYF
cdr3_nt: TGTGCCAGCAGTTCCCAGGGGCGGGAGACCCAGTACTTC

clone_size: .
j_call: TRBJ1-2
v_call: TRBV7-2
d_call: TRBD1
cdr3_aa: CASSLVQGVRGGYTF
cdr3_nt: TGTGCCAGCAGCTTGGTACAGGGGGTTCGAGGTGGCTACACCTTC

clone_size: .
j_call: TRBJ1-1
v_call: TRBV11-3
d_call: TRBD1
cdr3_aa: CASSLSGQGGTEAFF
cdr3_nt: TGTGCCAGCAGCTTATCCGGACAGGGTGGTACTGAAGCTTTCTTT

clone_size: .
j_call: TRBJ2-1
v_call: TRBV18
d_call: TRBD1
cdr3_aa: CASSPRTGGSDEQFF
cdr3_nt: TGTGCCAGCTCACCACGGACAGGGGGCTCGGATGAGCAGTTCTTC

clone_size: .
j_call: TRBJ2-7
v_call: TRBV2
d_call: .
cdr3_aa: CASRQTGVQYEQYF
cdr3_nt: TGTGCCAGCAGACAGACAGGTGTCCAATACGAGCAGTACTTC

clone_size: .
j_call: TRBJ1-1
v_call: TRBV18
d_call: .
cdr3_aa: CASSPGSSNTEAFF
cdr3_nt: TGTGCCAGCTCACCAGGCAGTTCGAACACTGAAGCTTTCTTT

clone_size: .
j_call: TRBJ2-1
v_call: TRBV5-1
d_call: .
cdr3_aa: CASSLDGVRAYNEQFF
cdr3_nt: TGCGCCAGCAGCTTGGACGGGGTTAGGGCCTACAATGAGCAGTTCTTC

clone_size: .
j_call: TRBJ1-4
v_call: TRBV28
d_call: TRBD1
cdr3_aa: CASSLVGQATNEKLFF
cdr3_nt: TGTGCCAGCAGTTTAGTGGGACAGGCAACTAATGAAAAACTGTTTTTT

clone_size: .
j_call: TRBJ2-5
v_call: TRBV23-1
d_call: .
cdr3_aa: CASSPPGLRETQYF
cdr3_nt: TGCGCCAGCAGTCCTCCGGGACTTAGAGAGACCCAGTACTTC

clone_size: .
j_call: TRBJ2-1
v_call: TRBV6-4
d_call: TRBD2
cdr3_aa: CASSDSGAGASSYNEQFF
cdr3_nt: TGTGCCAGCAGTGACTCAGGGGCGGGAGCGAGCTCCTACAATGAGCAGTTCTTC

clone_size: .
j_call: TRBJ1-2
v_call: TRBV6-1
d_call: .
cdr3_aa: CASSWLQANYGYTF
cdr3_nt: TGTGCCAGCAGTTGGTTACAGGCCAACTATGGCTACACCTTC

clone_size: .
j_call: TRBJ2-7
v_call: TRBV7-2
d_call: .
cdr3_aa: CASSLGGLYRDSSYEQYF
cdr3_nt: TGTGCCAGCAGCTTGGGGGGCCTGTACCGGGACAGCTCCTACGAGCAGTACTTC

clone_size: once
j_call: TRBJ2-5
v_call: TRBV2
d_call: .
cdr3_aa: CASRKNSAVQETQYF
cdr3_nt: TGTGCCAGCAGGAAAAACTCGGCGGTCCAAGAGACCCAGTACTTC

clone_size: .
j_call: TRBJ2-3
v_call: TRBV30
d_call: .
cdr3_aa: CAWSLGADTQYF
cdr3_nt: TGTGCCTGGAGCCTAGGGGCAGATACGCAGTATTTT

clone_size: .
j_call: TRBJ2-1
v_call: TRBV7-9
d_call: .
cdr3_aa: CASSLAGVEQFF
cdr3_nt: TGTGCCAGCAGCTTAGCGGGAGTGGAGCAGTTCTTC

clone_size: few
j_call: TRBJ2-2
v_call: TRBV18
d_call: TRBD1
cdr3_aa: CASADRGTGELFF
cdr3_nt: TGTGCCAGCGCAGACAGGGGGACCGGGGAGCTGTTTTTT

clone_size: .
j_call: TRBJ1-2
v_call: TRBV18
d_call: .
cdr3_aa: CASSQGKMDYGYTF
cdr3_nt: TGTGCCAGCTCTCAGGGGAAGATGGATTATGGCTACACCTTC

clone_size: .
j_call: TRBJ2-7
v_call: TRBV6-6
d_call: TRBD2
cdr3_aa: CASSYSGGAEVCF
cdr3_nt: TGTGCCAGCAGTTACTCGGGAGGGGCCGAAGTTTGCTTC

clone_size: .
j_call: TRBJ2-7
v_call: TRBV28
d_call: TRBD2
cdr3_aa: CASSFSGTSKHEQYF
cdr3_nt: TGTGCCAGCAGTTTTTCAGGGACTAGCAAACACGAGCAGTACTTC

clone_size: few
j_call: TRBJ2-5
v_call: TRBV7-2
d_call: TRBD1
cdr3_aa: CASSSGGPQETQYF
cdr3_nt: TGTGCCAGCAGCTCAGGGGGTCCGCAAGAGACCCAGTACTTC

clone_size: once
j_call: TRBJ2-5
v_call: TRBV7-2
d_call: .
cdr3_aa: CASSFGDSETQYF
cdr3_nt: TGTGCCAGCAGCTTCGGGGATTCGGAGACCCAGTACTTC